This T cell receptor beta chain was sequenced in a study of control samples from healthy donors and cancer patients. V was clipped by 4 bases and J by 5 bases; unmatched bases: 1. CDR1 is LGHDT and CDR2 is YNNKEL in the germline V gene (reference sequence). This CDR3 region has 14 residues. Assay: immunoSEQ multiplex PCR; the TCRdb copy retains only in-frame clones and omits some. Of 100,000 to 150,000 clones in the sample, around 90% were seen once. The source material was blood. This TCR was recovered from a man aged 40-50 years in good health. The rearrangement joins TRBV3-1 (or the pseudogene TRBV3-2) to TRBJ2-7; 14 bases are shared with TRBD2. This CDR3 reads CASSPGLAGDEQYF. The CDR3, as DNA: TGTGCCAGCAGCCCGGGACTAGCGGGGGACGAGCAGTACTTC.